The rows below give T cell receptor beta chains drawn from one sample of a study of blood T cell repertoires in COVID-19. Method: immunoSEQ multiplex PCR; TCRdb's copy keeps in-frame clones and lacks some. The sample yields some 350,000 clones, around 91% seen once. The sample was peripheral blood. Receptor source: a young woman who had recovered from COVID-19. Both conserved end residues are part of each CDR3. D genes are given only for firm matches. Clone size appears in some rows only: once, few, many, or a class for an expanded clone.

size: -; length: 12; D: -; V: TRBV7-9; J: TRBJ1-1; DNA: TGTGCCAGCAGCTTCTCGGACAGCCAAGCTTTCTTT; CDR3: CASSFSDSQAFF
size: -; length: 13; D: -; V: TRBV6-5; J: TRBJ1-5; DNA: TGTGCCAGCAGGGCCGACAGCCTGAAGCCCCAGCATTTT; CDR3: CASRADSLKPQHF
size: -; length: 15; D: TRBD1; V: TRBV29-1; J: TRBJ2-1; DNA: TGCAGCGTTGTAGTCACCCAGGGGGCGCCGAATGAGCAGTTCTTC; CDR3: CSVVVTQGAPNEQFF
size: -; length: 14; D: TRBD1; V: TRBV6-5; J: TRBJ1-1; DNA: TGTGCCAGCAGCAGGGGACAGAGGAACACTGAAGCTTTCTTT; CDR3: CASSRGQRNTEAFF
size: -; length: 16; D: -; V: TRBV5-8; J: TRBJ2-1; DNA: TGTGCCAGCAGCTTGTCTCCGGCTAGCGTCTACAATGAGCAGTTCTTC; CDR3: CASSLSPASVYNEQFF
size: -; length: 13; D: TRBD2; V: TRBV6-1; J: TRBJ2-4; DNA: TGTGCCAGCAGTGAACCCGGGACTAGTAGGCCCCTATTC; CDR3: CASSEPGTSRPLF
size: many; length: 16; D: TRBD2; V: TRBV6-2/TRBV6-3; J: TRBJ2-1; DNA: TGTGCCAGCAGTTACTCGGGGGGAGGGGCCTACAATGAGCAGTTCTTC; CDR3: CASSYSGGGAYNEQFF
size: -; length: 12; D: TRBD1; V: TRBV25-1; J: TRBJ1-2; DNA: TGTGCCAGCTCGACAGGGACCTATGGCTACACCTTC; CDR3: CASSTGTYGYTF
size: -; length: 16; D: -; V: TRBV4-3; J: TRBJ2-6; DNA: TGCGCCAGCGGCAGTGACTATGCCTCTGGGGCCAACGTCCTGACTTTC; CDR3: CASGSDYASGANVLTF
size: -; length: 13; D: -; V: TRBV5-1; J: TRBJ1-1; DNA: TGCGCCAGCAGCTACGGGGAGAACACTGAAGCTTTCTTT; CDR3: CASSYGENTEAFF
size: -; length: 14; D: TRBD1; V: TRBV5-4; J: TRBJ2-1; DNA: TGTGCCAGCAGCTCACTGGACAGGGGCAATGAGCAGTTCTTC; CDR3: CASSSLDRGNEQFF
size: -; length: 12; D: -; V: TRBV2; J: TRBJ2-5; DNA: TGTGCCAGCACCGAGCTGCAAGAGACCCAGTACTTC; CDR3: CASTELQETQYF
size: -; length: 15; D: TRBD2; V: TRBV20-1; J: TRBJ2-1; DNA: TGCAGTGCTAGTCCCCCTAGCGGGGGTTTAAATGAGCAGTTCTTC; CDR3: CSASPPSGGLNEQFF
size: -; length: 15; D: -; V: TRBV18; J: TRBJ2-3; DNA: TGTGCCAGCTCACCATCACAGGTTTGGACAGATACGCAGTATTTT; CDR3: CASSPSQVWTDTQYF
size: -; length: 15; D: -; V: TRBV6-2/TRBV6-3; J: TRBJ1-1; DNA: TGTGCCAGCAGTTACAAGCAGGGGAAGAACACTGAAGCTTTCTTT; CDR3: CASSYKQGKNTEAFF
size: few; length: 15; D: -; V: TRBV7-9; J: TRBJ2-3; DNA: TGTGCCAGCAGACTGACCGGGGGGCGCACAGATACGCAGTATTTT; CDR3: CASRLTGGRTDTQYF
size: -; length: 15; D: -; V: TRBV7-9; J: TRBJ2-6; DNA: TGTGCCAGCAGCCCGGGAGCCTTTGGGGCCAACGTCCTGACTTTC; CDR3: CASSPGAFGANVLTF
size: -; length: 14; D: -; V: TRBV7-2; J: TRBJ1-1; DNA: TGTGCCAGCAGCCGCCGGGGGGCTAACACTGAAGCTTTCTTT; CDR3: CASSRRGANTEAFF
size: -; length: 15; D: -; V: TRBV7-9; J: TRBJ1-1; DNA: TGTGCCAGCAGCCCGAGCCGGGGGACGAACACTGAAGCTTTCTTT; CDR3: CASSPSRGTNTEAFF
size: -; length: 15; D: TRBD1; V: TRBV27; J: TRBJ2-3; DNA: TGTGCCAGCAGTTCTCCAGGGGGCGACTCTTATACGCAGTATTTT; CDR3: CASSSPGGDSYTQYF
size: -; length: 13; D: TRBD1; V: TRBV2; J: TRBJ1-5; DNA: TGTGCCAGCAGGGGGACAGGGGGTCAGCCCCAGCATTTT; CDR3: CASRGTGGQPQHF
size: -; length: 16; D: -; V: TRBV27; J: TRBJ1-6; DNA: TGTGCCAGCAGTTTATTGGGCAGGGGTTATAATTCACCCCTCCACTTT; CDR3: CASSLLGRGYNSPLHF
size: -; length: 14; D: -; V: TRBV9; J: TRBJ2-3; DNA: TGTGCCAGCAGCATAAGCGGAAGCACAGATACGCAGTATTTT; CDR3: CASSISGSTDTQYF
size: -; length: 18; D: TRBD2; V: TRBV7-2; J: TRBJ2-5; DNA: TGTGCCAGCAGCTACGGACTAGCGGGAGGGCGGGAACAAGAGACCCAGTACTTC; CDR3: CASSYGLAGGREQETQYF
size: -; length: 16; D: -; V: TRBV10-3; J: TRBJ1-1; DNA: TGTGCCATCAGTGAGGCAAGGAGGGCGGGGAACACTGAAGCTTTCTTT; CDR3: CAISEARRAGNTEAFF
size: once; length: 14; D: TRBD2; V: TRBV5-1; J: TRBJ2-1; DNA: TGCGCCAGCACGACTAGCGGCCGTGAAGCGATGCAGTTCTTC; CDR3: CASTTSGREAMQFF
size: -; length: 17; D: TRBD1; V: TRBV29-1; J: TRBJ1-2; DNA: TGCAGCGTTGAAGGTCCGAGGACAGGGGGTTTTAACTATGGCTACACCTTC; CDR3: CSVEGPRTGGFNYGYTF
size: -; length: 17; D: -; V: TRBV12-5; J: TRBJ2-1; DNA: TGTGCTAGTGGTTTGGAAGTGGGTGCAGGGACCTACAATGAGCAGTTCTTC; CDR3: CASGLEVGAGTYNEQFF
size: -; length: 17; D: TRBD2; V: TRBV7-8; J: TRBJ2-3; DNA: TGTGCCAGCAGCTTACTGGCGGGAGGGCCGCTCACAGATACGCAGTATTTT; CDR3: CASSLLAGGPLTDTQYF
size: -; length: 15; D: TRBD2; V: TRBV25-1; J: TRBJ2-2; DNA: TGTGCCAGCAGCCCTGGACTAGCGTGGACCGGGGAGCTGTTTTTT; CDR3: CASSPGLAWTGELFF
size: -; length: 15; D: TRBD1; V: TRBV6-2/TRBV6-3; J: TRBJ1-1; DNA: TGTGCCAGCAGTCTAATGGACAGGCTGAACACTGAAGCTTTCTTT; CDR3: CASSLMDRLNTEAFF
size: -; length: 14; D: TRBD1; V: TRBV19; J: TRBJ1-1; DNA: TGTGCCAGTAGCCCCTGGACAGGGGTCACTGAAGCTTTCTTT; CDR3: CASSPWTGVTEAFF
size: -; length: 15; D: -; V: TRBV30; J: TRBJ2-2; DNA: TGTGCCTGGGAGCGAACAGGGATAGGGGCCGGGGAGCTGTTTTTT; CDR3: CAWERTGIGAGELFF
size: -; length: 14; D: -; V: TRBV15; J: TRBJ2-3; DNA: TGTGCCACCAGCAGCTATTCTAGCACAGATACGCAGTATTTT; CDR3: CATSSYSSTDTQYF
size: -; length: 15; D: TRBD2; V: TRBV6-1; J: TRBJ2-1; DNA: TGTGCCAGCAGTGAACTAGCGGGCTCCTACAATGAGCAGTTCTTC; CDR3: CASSELAGSYNEQFF
size: -; length: 11; D: -; V: TRBV12-3/TRBV12-4; J: TRBJ2-2; DNA: TGTGCCAGCATTCAGTCCGGGGAGCTGTTTTTT; CDR3: CASIQSGELFF
size: -; length: 14; D: -; V: TRBV13; J: TRBJ2-4; DNA: TGTGCCAGCAGTCTACGGGGAGCCAAAAACATTCAGTACTTC; CDR3: CASSLRGAKNIQYF
size: -; length: 15; D: -; V: TRBV6-6; J: TRBJ1-1; DNA: TGTGCCATTAAAGCCTCAGGGGAGGGTAAGACTGAAGCTTTCTTT; CDR3: CAIKASGEGKTEAFF
size: -; length: 15; D: -; V: TRBV30; J: TRBJ1-1; DNA: TGTGCCTGGAGGGATAAGACAGTAGTGAACACTGAAGCTTTCTTT; CDR3: CAWRDKTVVNTEAFF
size: -; length: 13; D: -; V: TRBV6-1; J: TRBJ1-6; DNA: TGTGCCAGCAGTGACAGGGATAATTCACCCCTCCACTTT; CDR3: CASSDRDNSPLHF
size: -; length: 16; D: TRBD1; V: TRBV23-1; J: TRBJ2-3; DNA: TGCGCCAGCAGCCAAAGGGGGACAGGGATTTCAGATACGCAGTATTTT; CDR3: CASSQRGTGISDTQYF
size: -; length: 16; D: -; V: TRBV6-5; J: TRBJ1-2; DNA: TGTGCCAGCAGTTACTCGACACCCAAACCTAACTATGGCTACACCTTC; CDR3: CASSYSTPKPNYGYTF
size: -; length: 11; D: -; V: TRBV7-9; J: TRBJ2-1; DNA: TGTGCCAGCCAGTTATACAATGAGCAGTTCTTC; CDR3: CASQLYNEQFF
size: -; length: 15; D: TRBD1; V: TRBV19; J: TRBJ2-3; DNA: TGTGCCAGTAGTATCCAGGGGGTGAGCACAGATACGCAGTATTTT; CDR3: CASSIQGVSTDTQYF
size: -; length: 21; D: TRBD2; V: TRBV27; J: TRBJ2-1; DNA: TGTGCCAGCAGACCCACCCCCGGGACTAGCGGGAGGGCGTTTCTGTACAATGAGCAGTTCTTC; CDR3: CASRPTPGTSGRAFLYNEQFF